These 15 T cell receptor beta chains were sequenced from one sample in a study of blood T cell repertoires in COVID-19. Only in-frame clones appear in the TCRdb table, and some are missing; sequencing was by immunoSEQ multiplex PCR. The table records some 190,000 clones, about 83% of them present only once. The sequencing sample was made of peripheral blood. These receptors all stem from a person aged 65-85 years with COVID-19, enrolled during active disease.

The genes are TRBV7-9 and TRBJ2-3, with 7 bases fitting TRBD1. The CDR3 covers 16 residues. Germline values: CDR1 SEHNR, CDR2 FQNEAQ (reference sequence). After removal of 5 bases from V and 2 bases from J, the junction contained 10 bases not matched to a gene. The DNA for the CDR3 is TGTGCCAGCAGCCCCCGCTCCGGACAGGACACAGATACGCAGTATTTT. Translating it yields CASSPRSGQDTDTQYF.

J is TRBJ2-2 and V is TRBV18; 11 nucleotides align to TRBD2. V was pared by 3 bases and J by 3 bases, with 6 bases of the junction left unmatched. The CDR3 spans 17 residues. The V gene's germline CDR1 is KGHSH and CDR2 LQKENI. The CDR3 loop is CASSPELTSGDTGELFF. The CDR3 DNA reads TGTGCCAGCTCACCGGAACTGACTAGCGGGGACACCGGGGAGCTGTTTTTT.

The CDR3 DNA reads TGTGCCAGCAGCTCAAGATTCTCAGGAGGGGGCGATTCACCCCTCCACTTT. Protein sequence: CASSSRFSGGGDSPLHF. The genes are TRBV5-8 and TRBJ1-6, with 7 nucleotides matching TRBD1. The germline gives CDR1 SGHTS, CDR2 YDEGEE. V shed 3 bases, J shed 8 bases, and the junction held 14 bases outside the gene matches. The CDR3 has 17 residues.

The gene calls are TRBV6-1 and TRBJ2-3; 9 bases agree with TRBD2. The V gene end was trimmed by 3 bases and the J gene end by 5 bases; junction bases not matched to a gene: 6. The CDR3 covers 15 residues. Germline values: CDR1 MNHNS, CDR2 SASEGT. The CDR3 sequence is CASSDGLAGRDTQYF. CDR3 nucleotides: TGTGCCAGCAGTGATGGGCTAGCGGGGAGAGATACGCAGTATTTT.

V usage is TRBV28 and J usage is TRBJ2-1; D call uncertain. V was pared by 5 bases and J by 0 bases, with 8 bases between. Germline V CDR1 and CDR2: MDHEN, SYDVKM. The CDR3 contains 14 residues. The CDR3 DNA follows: TGTGCCAGCAGTATCCTGAGCTCCTACAATGAGCAGTTCTTC. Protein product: CASSILSSYNEQFF. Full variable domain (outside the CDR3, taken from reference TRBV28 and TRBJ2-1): DVKVTQSSRYLVKRTGEKVFLECVQDMDHENMFWYRQDPGLGLRLIYFSYDVKMKEKGDIPEGYSVSREKKERFSLILESASTNQTSMYLCASSILSSYNEQFFGPGTRLTVL.

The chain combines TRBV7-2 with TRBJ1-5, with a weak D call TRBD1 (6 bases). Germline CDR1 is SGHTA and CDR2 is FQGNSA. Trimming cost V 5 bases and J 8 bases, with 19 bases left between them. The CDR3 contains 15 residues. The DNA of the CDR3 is TGTGCCAGCAGCCTTAGACACAGGGAGAGCGAGCCCCAGCATTTT. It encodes CASSLRHRESEPQHF.

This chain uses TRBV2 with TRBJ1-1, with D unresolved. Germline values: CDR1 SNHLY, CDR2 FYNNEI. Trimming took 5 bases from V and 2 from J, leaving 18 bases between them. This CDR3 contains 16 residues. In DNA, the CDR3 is TGTGCCAGCAGTAAAGGAGGGAATTTGGGAAACACTGAAGCTTTCTTT. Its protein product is CASSKGGNLGNTEAFF.

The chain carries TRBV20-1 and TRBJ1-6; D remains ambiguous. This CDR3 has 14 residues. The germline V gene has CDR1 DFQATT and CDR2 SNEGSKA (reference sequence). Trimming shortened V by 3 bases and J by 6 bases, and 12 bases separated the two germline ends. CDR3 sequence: CSASGSESNSPLHF. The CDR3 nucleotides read TGCAGTGCTAGTGGATCCGAGAGTAATTCACCCCTCCACTTT.

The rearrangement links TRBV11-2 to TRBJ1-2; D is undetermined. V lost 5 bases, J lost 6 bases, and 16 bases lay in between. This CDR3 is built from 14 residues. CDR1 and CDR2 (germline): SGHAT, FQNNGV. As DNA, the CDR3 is TGTGCCAGCAGCCTAGTAAATGCGGGCCATGGCTACACCTTC. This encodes CASSLVNAGHGYTF. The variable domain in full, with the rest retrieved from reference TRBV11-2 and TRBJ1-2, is EAGVAQSPRYKIIEKRQSVAFWCNPISGHATLYWYQQILGQGPKLLIQFQNNGVVDDSQLPKDRFSAERLKGVDSTLKIQPAKLEDSAVYLCASSLVNAGHGYTFGSGTRLTVV.

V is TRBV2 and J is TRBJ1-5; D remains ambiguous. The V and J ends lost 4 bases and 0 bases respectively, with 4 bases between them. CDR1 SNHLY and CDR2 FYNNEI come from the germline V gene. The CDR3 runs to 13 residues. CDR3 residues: CASSADSNQPQHF. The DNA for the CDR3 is TGTGCCAGCAGTGCAGATAGCAATCAGCCCCAGCATTTT.

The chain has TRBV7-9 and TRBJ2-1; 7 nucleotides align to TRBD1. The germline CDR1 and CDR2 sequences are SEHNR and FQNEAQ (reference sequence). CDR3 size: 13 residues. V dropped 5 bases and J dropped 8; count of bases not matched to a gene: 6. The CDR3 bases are TGTGCCAGCAGCAGACAGGGTCGCGATGAGCAGTTCTTC. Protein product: CASSRQGRDEQFF.

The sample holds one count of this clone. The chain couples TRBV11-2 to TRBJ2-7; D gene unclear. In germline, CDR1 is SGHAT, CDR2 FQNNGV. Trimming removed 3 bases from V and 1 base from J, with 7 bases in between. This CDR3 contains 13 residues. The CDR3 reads CASSFSRSYEQYF. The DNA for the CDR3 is TGTGCCAGCAGCTTTAGCCGGTCCTACGAGCAGTACTTC.

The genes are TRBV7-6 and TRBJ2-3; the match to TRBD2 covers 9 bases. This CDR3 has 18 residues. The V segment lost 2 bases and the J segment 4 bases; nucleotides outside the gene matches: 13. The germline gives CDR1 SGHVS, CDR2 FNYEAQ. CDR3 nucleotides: TGTGCCAGCAGCTTAACTAGCGTCGCGGGAGGGATCCCAGATACGCAGTATTTT. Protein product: CASSLTSVAGGIPDTQYF.

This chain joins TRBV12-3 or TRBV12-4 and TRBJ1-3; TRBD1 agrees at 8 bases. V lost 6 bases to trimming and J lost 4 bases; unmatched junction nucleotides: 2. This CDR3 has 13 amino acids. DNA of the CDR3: TGTGCCAGCAGCCGGGACAGGGGAAACACCATATATTTT. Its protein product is CASSRDRGNTIYF.

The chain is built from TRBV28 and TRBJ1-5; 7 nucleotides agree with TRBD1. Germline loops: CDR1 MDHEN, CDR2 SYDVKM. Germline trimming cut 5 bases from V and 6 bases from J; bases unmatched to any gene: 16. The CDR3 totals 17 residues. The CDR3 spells CASSPPRTGLPVQPQHF. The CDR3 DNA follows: TGTGCCAGCAGTCCCCCTAGGACAGGCCTACCTGTTCAGCCCCAGCATTTT. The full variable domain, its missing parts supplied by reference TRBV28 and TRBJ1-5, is DVKVTQSSRYLVKRTGEKVFLECVQDMDHENMFWYRQDPGLGLRLIYFSYDVKMKEKGDIPEGYSVSREKKERFSLILESASTNQTSMYLCASSPPRTGLPVQPQHFGDGTRLSIL.